One and the same sample provided the 21 T cell receptor beta chains below, sequenced in a study of shared clonotypes between healthy human individuals. Assay: immunoSEQ multiplex PCR; the TCRdb copy retains only in-frame clones and omits some. The sample includes 600,000 to 800,000 clones, about two thirds seen only once; the top ten take around 1.8%. The sequencing input was memory CD4+ T cells sorted from blood. Documented subset: CD45RA-negative fraction. The receptors here all came from a woman younger than 45 in good health.

The chain recombines TRBV11-1 with TRBJ2-1, with 7 bases identical to TRBD2. Germline V lookup: CDR1 SGHAT, CDR2 FQDESV (reference sequence). Trimming took 0 bases from V and 0 from J; bases not matched to a gene: 2. The CDR3 covers 16 residues. The CDR3 nucleotides are TGTGCCAGCAGCTTAGCTCGGGAGGTCTCCTACAATGAGCAGTTCTTC. Protein sequence: CASSLAREVSYNEQFF.

This rearrangement joins TRBV7-9 to TRBJ2-1, with D perhaps assigned TRBD1 or TRBD2 (5 bases each). V was pared by 5 bases and J by 9 bases, with 23 bases between. This CDR3 region has 16 residues. CDR1 is SEHNR, CDR2 FQNEAQ, per germline (reference sequence). The CDR3 reads CASSRASVGGEGEQFF. As DNA, the CDR3 is TGTGCCAGCAGCCGTGCATCTGTTGGGGGAGAGGGTGAGCAGTTCTTC.

V usage is TRBV5-5 and J usage is TRBJ2-7; weak D call: TRBD1 (5 bases). V was cut by 2 bases and J by 2 bases, with 8 bases left in between. Per the germline V gene, CDR1 is SGHKS and CDR2 is YYEKEE (reference sequence). The CDR3 is made up of 13 amino acids. CDR3 sequence: CASSLGAPYEQYF. Here the CDR3 DNA reads TGTGCCAGCAGCTTAGGGGCCCCCTACGAGCAGTACTTC.

The rearrangement joins TRBV6-1 to TRBJ2-2; no reliable D call. This CDR3 contains 15 residues. Germline V gene sequence: CDR1 MNHNS, CDR2 SASEGT. Between the trimmed V and J ends, which lost 2 bases and 3 bases, there was a span of 10 bases. CDR3 nucleotides: TGTGCCAGCAGTGAATTTTCTCCCGACACCGGGGAGCTGTTTTTT. This sequence encodes CASSEFSPDTGELFF.

A word on this clone: Other DNA sequences within the sample encode an identical CDR3. The genes are TRBV27 and TRBJ2-7, with TRBD2 as a possible D gene (7 bases). The CDR3 is 14 amino acids. Germline lookup yields CDR1 MNHEY and CDR2 SMNVEV (reference sequence). Trimming cost V 3 bases and J 6 bases, with 15 bases left between them. The CDR3: CASSFLAGEGEQYF. CDR3 DNA sequence: TGTGCCAGCAGTTTCCTGGCAGGGGAGGGCGAGCAGTACTTC.

With respect to this clone: A much larger clone sits a single nucleotide away, making a read error possible. This CDR3 is also generated by other DNA sequences in the sample. The chain carries TRBV5-1 and TRBJ2-1, with TRBD2 matching 11 bases. The V and J ends lost 4 bases and 4 bases, in that order; junction bases with no gene match: 4. Germline V gene sequence: CDR1 SGHRS, CDR2 YFSETQ. The CDR3 is made up of 15 amino acids. Written as DNA, the CDR3 is TGCGCCAGCAGCCCAACTAGCGGGAGTTACAATGAGCAGTTCTTC. Protein: CASSPTSGSYNEQFF.

This clone was seen only once. V gene TRBV5-1 combines with J gene TRBJ2-1; a possible D gene is TRBD2 (6 bases). The CDR3 length is 17 residues. CDR1 is SGHRS, CDR2 YFSETQ, per germline. The V gene lost 0 bases and the J gene lost 8 bases, with 21 bases spanning the gap. As DNA, the CDR3 is TGCGCCAGCAGCTTGGTTAGCGGAACCGGAGGCTTGGATGAGCAGTTCTTC. This sequence encodes CASSLVSGTGGLDEQFF.

This clone was found a few times. The chain has TRBV5-4 and TRBJ1-6; TRBD1 is a possible D gene (6 bases). Between the trimmed V and J ends, which lost 4 bases and 7 bases, there was a span of 15 bases. Germline assignment: CDR1 SGHNT and CDR2 YYREEE (reference sequence). The CDR3 is made up of 15 amino acids. The CDR3 loop is CASSVRGGQNSPLHF. In nucleotides, the CDR3 is TGTGCCAGCAGCGTTCGGGGGGGGCAGAATTCACCCCTCCACTTT. Variable domain in full (rest from reference TRBV5-4 and TRBJ1-6): ETGVTQSPTHLIKTRGQQVTLRCSSQSGHNTVSWYQQALGQGPQFIFQYYREEENGRGNFPPRFSGLQFPNYSSELNVNALELDDSALYLCASSVRGGQNSPLHFGNGTRLTVT.

This rearrangement joins TRBV7-2 to TRBJ2-5; perhaps TRBD1 as D (6 bases). In germline, CDR1 is SGHTA, CDR2 FQGNSA. CDR3 size: 14 residues. V was shortened by 3 bases and J by 2 bases, with 10 bases between the two germline ends. CDR3 in amino acids: CASSFATGQETQYF. CDR3 coding DNA: TGTGCCAGCAGCTTCGCCACAGGGCAAGAGACCCAGTACTTC.

The chain uses TRBV19 and TRBJ2-1; 9 bases map to TRBD2. The CDR3 is 16 amino acids. CDR1 and CDR2 (germline): LNHDA, SQIVND (reference sequence). V was clipped by 6 bases and J by 3 bases; unmatched bases: 9. CDR3 DNA sequence: TGTGCCAGTAGCAATAGCGGGAGCGGAGTCTACAATGAGCAGTTCTTC. This translates into CASSNSGSGVYNEQFF. The full variable domain, in which reference TRBV19 and TRBJ2-1 provide the parts outside the CDR3, is DGGITQSPKYLFRKEGQNVTLSCEQNLNHDAMYWYRQDPGQGLRLIYYSQIVNDFQKGDIAEGYSVSREKKESFPLTVTSAQKNPTAFYLCASSNSGSGVYNEQFFGPGTRLTVL.

V is TRBV5-1 and J is TRBJ2-7; D is possibly TRBD1 (6 bases). The V gene lost 1 base and the J gene lost 2 bases, with 10 bases spanning the gap. The CDR3 totals 14 residues. Germline values: CDR1 SGHRS, CDR2 YFSETQ. CDR3 region: CASSLPGEPYEQYF. The DNA of the CDR3 is TGCGCCAGCAGCTTGCCAGGGGAGCCCTACGAGCAGTACTTC.

The rearrangement joins TRBV7-3 to TRBJ2-2; 8 nucleotides align to TRBD2. The CDR3 spans 15 residues. From germline, CDR1 is SGHTA and CDR2 FQGTGA. V trimming: 0 bases; J trimming: 7 bases; junction bases outside the gene matches: 4. The CDR3 sequence: CASSLTSGDLGELFF. CDR3 DNA: TGTGCCAGCAGCTTAACTAGCGGGGATCTCGGGGAGCTGTTTTTT.

The genes are TRBV27 and TRBJ2-5, with D perhaps TRBD1 or TRBD2 (5 bases each). Germline CDR1 and CDR2: MNHEY and SMNVEV (reference sequence). Trimming stripped 6 bases from V and 2 bases from J, with 19 bases between. This CDR3 has 16 amino acids. The CDR3, as DNA: TGTGCCAGCAGAAAAGCCGGGACGGAGCATCAAGAGACCCAGTACTTC. The encoded protein is CASRKAGTEHQETQYF.

This clone was observed once. The gene calls are TRBV6-5 and TRBJ2-5; TRBD2 might be the D (5 bases). The CDR3 is made up of 14 amino acids. Trimming stripped 0 bases from V and 2 bases from J, with 7 bases between. Germline-derived CDR1 and CDR2 are MNHEY and SVGAGI. The CDR3 loop is CASSYSSGQETQYF. The DNA for the CDR3 is TGTGCCAGCAGTTACTCGTCGGGACAAGAGACCCAGTACTTC.

V is TRBV9 and J is TRBJ2-1; TRBD1 is a possible D gene (5 bases). Germline V gene lookup returns CDR1 SGDLS and CDR2 YYNGEE. The CDR3 loop spans 13 amino acids. Trimming took 4 bases from V and 10 from J, leaving 15 bases between them. The CDR3 DNA reads TGTGCCAGCAGCCCCCGGCAGGGCGAGGAGCAGTTCTTC. It specifies CASSPRQGEEQFF.

V and J are TRBV7-9 and TRBJ2-7; D gene ambiguous. Germline V CDR1 and CDR2: SEHNR, FQNEAQ (reference sequence). With 7 bases removed from V and 6 bases from J, the gap between germline ends came to 16 bases. The CDR3 extends over 13 amino acids. Written as DNA, the CDR3 is TGTGCCAGCACCACCCTCTCAGTTGGCGAGCAGTACTTC. It yields the protein CASTTLSVGEQYF. Full variable domain (remainder filled in from reference TRBV7-9 and TRBJ2-7): DTGVSQNPRHKITKRGQNVTFRCDPISEHNRLYWYRQTLGQGPEFLTYFQNEAQLEKSRLLSDRFSAERPKGSFSTLEIQRTEQGDSAMYLCASTTLSVGEQYFGPGTRLTVT.

The chain joins TRBV28 to TRBJ2-1; D is unresolved. Trimming left V 6 bases short and J 9 bases short, with 9 bases between. This CDR3 region has 11 residues. Germline loops: CDR1 MDHEN, CDR2 SYDVKM. CDR3 nucleotides: TGTGCCAGCAGCGGGCCCCGTGAGCAGTTCTTC. Amino acid sequence: CASSGPREQFF.

This clone was detected once. The rearrangement joins TRBV2 to TRBJ2-1, with no clear D. The CDR3 spans 15 residues. V dropped 6 bases and J dropped 6 bases, with 18 bases sitting between them. Germline V gene sequence: CDR1 SNHLY, CDR2 FYNNEI. Here the CDR3 DNA reads TGTGCCAGCAGGTTCAACGGAGCGACGTTCAATGAGCAGTTCTTC. The encoded protein is CASRFNGATFNEQFF.

The J gene is TRBJ2-5, the V gene TRBV10-1; perhaps TRBD1 as D (6 bases). Trimming took off 3 bases at V and 3 bases at J, with 11 bases between the two ends. The CDR3 has 14 amino acids. Germline V gene sequence: CDR1 WNHNN, CDR2 SYGVQD (reference sequence). The CDR3 region is CASSEKGQKETQYF. DNA of the CDR3: TGCGCCAGCAGTGAAAAGGGACAAAAAGAGACCCAGTACTTC.

The genes are TRBV11-2 and TRBJ2-5; tentative D call: TRBD2 (6 bases). The DNA matches TRBJ2-7 better at its end, which makes the J call doubtful. Looked up from germline, CDR1 is SGHAT and CDR2 is FQNNGV. This CDR3 is built from 14 residues. CDR3 loop: CASSPTRGGYEQYF. The CDR3 DNA sequence: TGTGCCAGCAGCCCCACACGGGGAGGCTACGAGCAGTACTTC.

This clone was detected ten times or more. Additional DNA sequences in this sample encode the identical CDR3. The chain recombines TRBV6-4 with TRBJ2-6; D is unclear. The CDR3 runs to 15 residues. The V gene's germline CDR1 is MRHNA and CDR2 SNTAGT. V dropped 0 bases and J dropped 0 bases, with 3 bases sitting between them. CDR3 residues: CASSDSNSGANVLTF. In DNA form, the CDR3 reads TGTGCCAGCAGTGACTCGAACTCTGGGGCCAACGTCCTGACTTTC.